Below, 29 T cell receptor beta chains from the same sample are listed, as sequenced in a study of post-analysis software for immune sequencing data. Antigens for these TCRs are unknown. Presence of unique molecular identifiers characterized the TCR beta cDNA libraries. TCRdb redid the calling of the PCR reads with MiXCR, one entry per CDR3 protein. Among over 150,000 distinct CDR3 sequences, about 30% were seen once, and the ten largest hold about 1.6%. Overall study findings and caveats: Controls had lower frequencies than patients of roughly five TRBV segments, which included TRBV5-6, TRBV5-1 and TRBV20-1.

The source material was blood. The receptors shown here come from a girl under 18 with multiple sclerosis.

This clonotype was found many times. The genes are TRBV6-6 and TRBJ2-5, with D hard to call. This CDR3 contains 14 residues. The germline V gene encodes CDR1 MNHNY and CDR2 SVGAGI (reference sequence). V lost 2 bases to trimming and J lost 0 bases, with 7 bases between them. CDR3: CASSYLSYQETQYF. In DNA, the CDR3 is TGTGCCAGCAGTTACCTCTCGTACCAAGAGACCCAGTACTTC.

The chain is built from TRBV12-3 or TRBV12-4 and TRBJ1-2, with 9 bases that match TRBD1. The CDR3 has 13 amino acids. J gave up 13 bases and V 6 bases, and 12 bases lay outside the gene matches. CDR3: CASSSGTGSMGTF. The CDR3 nucleotides are TGTGCCAGCAGCTCCGGGACAGGGTCAATGGGCACCTTC.

This clonotype was found many times. This chain uses TRBV5-1 with TRBJ2-1, with D possibly matching TRBD2 (5 bases). V was trimmed by 1 base and J by 7 bases, leaving 12 bases between them. The length of the CDR3 is 14 residues. Germline V lookup: CDR1 SGHRS, CDR2 YFSETQ. CDR3 residues: CASSLPSSDNEQFF. The CDR3 DNA sequence: TGCGCCAGCAGCTTGCCTAGCTCCGATAATGAGCAGTTCTTC.

J is TRBJ1-6 and V is TRBV27; no clear D gene. Germline V lookup: CDR1 MNHEY, CDR2 SMNVEV (reference sequence). V was shortened by 6 bases and J by 7 bases, with 16 bases between the two germline ends. The CDR3 runs 15 residues. The CDR3 is CASSREGRQNSPLHF. CDR3 bases: TGTGCCAGCAGCCGAGAGGGTAGGCAGAATTCACCCCTCCACTTT.

The chain couples TRBV14 to TRBJ1-1; D uncertain. The V end lost 0 bases, the J end lost 7 bases, and 6 bases lay between the germline ends. Germline V gene lookup returns CDR1 SGHDN and CDR2 FVKESK. The CDR3 runs to 12 residues. CDR3 nucleotides: TGTGCCAGCAGCCAAGAGTCAAATGAAGCTTTCTTT. Translated: CASSQESNEAFF.

This clonotype has a handful of counts. This sequence joins TRBV24-1 and TRBJ1-5; D perhaps matches TRBD1 (5 bases). Germline V gene lookup returns CDR1 KGHDR and CDR2 SFDVKD. Trimming took 5 bases from V and 0 from J, leaving 10 bases between them. CDR3 length: 15 residues. CDR3 DNA: TGTGCCACCAGTGCGGGACTTCCTAGCAATCAGCCCCAGCATTTT. Translating gives CATSAGLPSNQPQHF.

This clonotype was seen once. V gene TRBV10-3 combines with J gene TRBJ1-2, with D unresolved. The germline CDR1 and CDR2 sequences are ENHRY and SYGVKD. The V end lost 3 bases, the J end lost 7 bases, and 18 bases lay between the germline ends. The CDR3 runs to 15 residues. The CDR3 sequence is CAISEWGLGEGGYTF. The CDR3 region has the DNA TGTGCCATCAGTGAATGGGGATTAGGAGAGGGTGGCTACACCTTC.

As concerns this clonotype: The CDR3 ends on some other residue instead of the conserved phenylalanine or tryptophan, so this is likely a read error. The chain has TRBV10-3 and TRBJ1-5; TRBD1 is a possible D gene (5 bases). Trimming removed 8 bases from V and 5 bases from J, with 7 bases in between. The CDR3 runs to 11 residues. CDR1 and CDR2 from the germline V gene are ENHRY and SYGVKD. DNA for the CDR3: TGTGCCATCGGGGGAGATCAGCCCCAGCATTGT. Protein product: CAIGGDQPQHC.

The sample holds many counts of this clonotype. The J gene is TRBJ2-3, the V gene TRBV20-1, with a possible D match to TRBD1 (6 bases). V was shortened by 2 bases and J by 4 bases, with 16 bases between the two germline ends. Germline V gives CDR1 DFQATT, CDR2 SNEGSKA (reference sequence). The CDR3 runs to 15 residues. CDR3 residues: CSARRGSPGADTQYF. Here the CDR3 DNA reads TGCAGTGCTAGAAGGGGGTCCCCCGGAGCAGATACGCAGTATTTT.

This clonotype was seen a few times. The rearrangement links TRBV20-1 to TRBJ2-3, with 8 bases matching TRBD2. Germline lookup yields CDR1 DFQATT and CDR2 SNEGSKA (reference sequence). This CDR3 has 16 amino acids. V lost 5 bases to trimming and J lost 4 bases; unmatched junction nucleotides: 14. Here the CDR3 DNA reads TGCAGTGCTTCCATCCTACCCGGGAGGGCCCCAGATACGCAGTATTTT. Amino acids: CSASILPGRAPDTQYF.

The count of this clonotype is one. A read error may be the cause here, since a much bigger clone is one base away. The chain links TRBV27 to TRBJ2-6; TRBD1 might be the D (5 bases). This CDR3 is 17 amino acids long. CDR1 and CDR2 (germline): MNHEY, SMNVEV (reference sequence). CDR3: CASSSPTEPSGANVPTF. CDR3 DNA sequence: TGTGCCAGCAGTTCCCCGACAGAACCCTCTGGGGCCAACGTCCCGACTTTC.

As to this clonotype: Being one base from a much bigger clone, this may be a read error. The rearrangement links TRBV9 to TRBJ2-7, with D possibly matching TRBD1 (6 bases). Trimming cost V 4 bases and J 7 bases, with 21 bases left between them. The germline V gene encodes CDR1 SGDLS and CDR2 YYNGEE. This CDR3 is built from 15 residues. CDR3 coding DNA: TGTGCCAGCAGCCCTGGGGGCTCCCTAACGGGGGAGCAGTACTTC. Encoded protein: CASSPGGSLTGEQYF. Full variable domain (outside the CDR3, taken from reference TRBV9 and TRBJ2-7): DSGVTQTPKHLITATGQRVTLRCSPRSGDLSVYWYQQSLDQGLQFLIQYYNGEERAKGNILERFSAQQFPDLHSELNLSSLELGDSALYFCASSPGGSLTGEQYFGPGTRLTVT.

This clonotype showed up just a few times. V usage is TRBV11-2 and J usage is TRBJ1-1; D remains unclear. V was trimmed by 5 bases and J by 0 bases, leaving 7 bases between them. Germline V gene lookup returns CDR1 SGHAT and CDR2 FQNNGV. The CDR3 runs to 13 residues. The CDR3 sequence: CASSRSMNTEAFF. The DNA of the CDR3 is TGTGCCAGCAGCCGATCAATGAACACTGAAGCTTTCTTT. The variable domain in full, completed from reference TRBV11-2 and TRBJ1-1, reads EAGVAQSPRYKIIEKRQSVAFWCNPISGHATLYWYQQILGQGPKLLIQFQNNGVVDDSQLPKDRFSAERLKGVDSTLKIQPAKLEDSAVYLCASSRSMNTEAFFGQGTRLTVV.

The chain has TRBV5-1 and TRBJ2-7; 8 nucleotides match TRBD2. Germline values: CDR1 SGHRS, CDR2 YFSETQ. CDR3 length: 13 residues. With V trimmed by 6 bases and J by 9 bases, 11 bases remained unmatched. This CDR3 reads CASNFLAGSSQYF. CDR3 sequence (DNA): TGCGCCAGCAACTTTCTAGCGGGTAGCTCGCAGTACTTC.

This clonotype was counted many times. The rearrangement uses TRBV9 and TRBJ2-5; possibly TRBD1 for D (6 bases). There are 14 residues in the CDR3. Germline assignment: CDR1 SGDLS and CDR2 YYNGEE. With 2 bases removed from V and 4 bases from J, the gap between germline ends came to 12 bases. Written as DNA, the CDR3 is TGTGCCAGCAGCGTTAGGGGGAACGCAGAGACCCAGTACTTC. Protein product: CASSVRGNAETQYF.

This chain links TRBV6-4 with TRBJ2-2; 8 bases agree with TRBD1. The CDR3 covers 13 residues. Germline values: CDR1 MRHNA, CDR2 SNTAGT. J was trimmed by 4 bases and V by 6 bases; bases with no gene match: 1. DNA of the CDR3: TGTGCCAGCAGGGACAGGGCCACCGGGGAGCTGTTTTTT. Amino acids: CASRDRATGELFF.

The rearrangement joins TRBV29-1 to TRBJ2-2; 11 bases agree with TRBD2. CDR1 SQVTM and CDR2 ANQGSEA come from the germline V gene. This CDR3 comprises 15 residues. V was clipped by 7 bases and J by 2 bases; unmatched bases: 6. The CDR3 DNA reads as TGCAGCGCGGGAGGGACTAGCGGTAACACCGGGGAGCTGTTTTTT. Protein sequence: CSAGGTSGNTGELFF.

The table lists this clonotype with many counts. The V call is TRBV4-1, the J call TRBJ1-1; possible D gene TRBD1, 6 bases. Germline assignment: CDR1 MGHRA and CDR2 YSYEKL. The CDR3 contains 15 residues. V dropped 3 bases and J dropped 13 bases, with 24 bases sitting between them. CDR3: CASSHLGRDQGLGFF. CDR3 DNA sequence: TGCGCCAGCAGCCATCTCGGCCGGGACCAGGGGTTAGGTTTCTTT.

This clonotype turned up a few times. The germline gene is not matched at one end of the junction; a read error may be the cause. The chain has TRBV20-1 and TRBJ1-2, with D perhaps matching TRBD1 (5 bases). Germline V gives CDR1 DFQATT, CDR2 SNEGSKA (reference sequence). The CDR3 sequence is 14 residues long. The CDR3 reads CSASNRPTNYGCTF. The CDR3 nucleotides read TGCAGTGCTAGTAACAGGCCCACTAACTATGGCTGCACCTTC.

In this sample, this clonotype turned up a few times. V gene TRBV12-3 or TRBV12-4 combines with J gene TRBJ1-3, with D unresolved. The CDR3 has 16 residues. The V end lost 1 base, the J end lost 0 bases, and 10 bases lay between the germline ends. CDR3 nucleotides: TGTGCCAGCAGTTTAGGGTGGATCGGCTCTGGAAACACCATATATTTT. This sequence encodes CASSLGWIGSGNTIYF.

This clonotype was seen ten or more times. The rearrangement joins TRBV19 to TRBJ2-1; 9 bases map to TRBD2. The CDR3 length is 17 residues. Unmatched junction bases numbered 7, after V lost 2 bases and J lost 2 bases. CDR1 and CDR2 from the germline V gene are LNHDA and SQIVND (reference sequence). In DNA form, the CDR3 reads TGTGCCAGTAGTATATCGGTAGCGGGAGTCACCTACAATGAGCAGTTCTTC. It translates to CASSISVAGVTYNEQFF.

The chain couples TRBV5-1 to TRBJ2-3, with 9 bases fitting TRBD1. The CDR3 sequence is 16 residues long. The ends lost 4 bases at V and 4 bases at J; junction bases unmatched: 10. CDR1 SGHRS and CDR2 YFSETQ come from the germline V gene. The CDR3 is CASSVGDREIPDTQYF. The CDR3 DNA sequence: TGCGCCAGCAGCGTCGGGGACAGGGAGATCCCAGATACGCAGTATTTT.

The V call is TRBV4-2, the J call TRBJ2-7, with unresolved D. The CDR3 consists of 13 residues. Per germline, CDR1 LGHNA and CDR2 YNFKEQ. The V end was cut by 1 base, the J end by 12 bases, with 16 bases between. The CDR3 bases are TGTGCCAGCAGCCAAGTAGAGAGTCAGAGTCGGTACTTC. Amino acids: CASSQVESQSRYF.

This clonotype was seen more than once but under ten times. The rearrangement joins TRBV24-1 to TRBJ2-6; 7 nucleotides match TRBD2. The CDR3 spans 16 residues. Trimming took 5 bases from V and 4 from J; bases not matched to a gene: 7. CDR1 and CDR2 from the germline V gene are KGHDR and SFDVKD. The CDR3 DNA reads TGTGCCACCAGTGGCGCGGGAGAATCCGGGGCCAACGTCCTGACTTTC. Translated: CATSGAGESGANVLTF.

This clonotype was picked up many times. The chain recombines TRBV29-1 with TRBJ2-1, with TRBD1 matching 10 bases. Germline loops: CDR1 SQVTM, CDR2 ANQGSEA. V shed 7 bases and J 2 bases; nucleotides not matched to a gene: 5. The CDR3 is 14 residues long. The CDR3 spells CSGGQGPTYNEQFF. The DNA of the CDR3 is TGCAGCGGGGGACAGGGGCCCACCTACAATGAGCAGTTCTTC.

In the case of this clonotype: One base away lies a much larger clone, so this may be a sequencing read error. The chain is built from TRBV15 and TRBJ2-1; TRBD1 agrees at 11 bases. Per germline, CDR1 LNHNV and CDR2 YYDKDF (reference sequence). The CDR3 totals 17 residues. Trimming took 4 bases from V and 4 from J; bases not matched to a gene: 9. The CDR3 DNA is TGTGCCACCAGCACTTACGAGGGACAGGGGGTATACAATGAGCAGTTCTTC. The encoded protein is CATSTYEGQGVYNEQFF.

The V gene is TRBV12-3 or TRBV12-4, the J gene TRBJ1-5, with TRBD1 matching 7 bases. This CDR3 is built from 14 residues. With V trimmed by 6 bases and J by 6 bases, 8 bases remained unmatched. CDR3 bases: TGTGCCAGCAGCGCAATCCAGGGGGTTCAGCCCCAGCATTTT. Protein sequence: CASSAIQGVQPQHF.

This clonotype has a count of ten or more. The genes are TRBV7-9 and TRBJ2-1; possible D gene TRBD1, 5 bases. Trimming shortened V by 7 bases and J by 9 bases, and 16 bases separated the two germline ends. The CDR3 runs 13 residues. Germline V gene data show CDR1 as SEHNR and CDR2 as FQNEAQ (reference sequence). CDR3: CASTPQGAGEQFF. The CDR3 nucleotides read TGTGCCAGCACCCCGCAGGGCGCAGGTGAGCAGTTCTTC.

Comment on this clonotype: A much larger clone differs by one base, so this may be a read error. V and J are TRBV5-1 and TRBJ2-7; 12 bases agree with TRBD2. With V trimmed by 4 bases and J by 7 bases, 9 bases remained unmatched. From germline, CDR1 is SGHRS and CDR2 YFSETQ. This CDR3 contains 15 residues. CDR3: CASSLGLAGRNEQYF. DNA of the CDR3: TGCGCCAGCAGCCTAGGACTAGCGGGACGCAATGAGCAGTACTTC.